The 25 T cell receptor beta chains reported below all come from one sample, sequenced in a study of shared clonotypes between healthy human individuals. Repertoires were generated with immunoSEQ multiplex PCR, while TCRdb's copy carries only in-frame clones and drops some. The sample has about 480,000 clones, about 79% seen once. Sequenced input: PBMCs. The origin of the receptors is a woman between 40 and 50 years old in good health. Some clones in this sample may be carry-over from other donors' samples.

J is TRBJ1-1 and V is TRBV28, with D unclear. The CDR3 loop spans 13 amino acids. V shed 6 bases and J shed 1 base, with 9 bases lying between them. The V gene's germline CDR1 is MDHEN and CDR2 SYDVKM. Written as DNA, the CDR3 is TGTGCCAGCAGCCAGGACCCGAACACTGAAGCTTTCTTT. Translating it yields CASSQDPNTEAFF. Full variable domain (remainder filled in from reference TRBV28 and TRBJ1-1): DVKVTQSSRYLVKRTGEKVFLECVQDMDHENMFWYRQDPGLGLRLIYFSYDVKMKEKGDIPEGYSVSREKKERFSLILESASTNQTSMYLCASSQDPNTEAFFGQGTRLTVV.

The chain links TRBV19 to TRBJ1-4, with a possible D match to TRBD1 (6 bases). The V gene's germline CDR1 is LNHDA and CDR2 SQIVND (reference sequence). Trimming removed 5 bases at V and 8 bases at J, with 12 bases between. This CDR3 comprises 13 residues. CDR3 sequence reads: CASSLAGAEKLFF. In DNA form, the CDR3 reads TGTGCCAGTAGTCTTGCAGGGGCGGAAAAACTGTTTTTT. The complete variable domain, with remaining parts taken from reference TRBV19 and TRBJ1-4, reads DGGITQSPKYLFRKEGQNVTLSCEQNLNHDAMYWYRQDPGQGLRLIYYSQIVNDFQKGDIAEGYSVSREKKESFPLTVTSAQKNPTAFYLCASSLAGAEKLFFGSGTQLSVL.

The CDR3 nucleotides are TGTGCCAGCAGCTTAGTGCTACCGGGACCGACAACTAAGGGCTACACCTTC. This sequence encodes CASSLVLPGPTTKGYTF. The J gene is TRBJ1-2, the V gene TRBV7-2, with D possibly TRBD1 on 5 matching bases. CDR3 length equals 17 residues. Germline V lookup: CDR1 SGHTA, CDR2 FQGNSA. The V and J ends lost 1 base and 8 bases respectively, with 23 bases between them.

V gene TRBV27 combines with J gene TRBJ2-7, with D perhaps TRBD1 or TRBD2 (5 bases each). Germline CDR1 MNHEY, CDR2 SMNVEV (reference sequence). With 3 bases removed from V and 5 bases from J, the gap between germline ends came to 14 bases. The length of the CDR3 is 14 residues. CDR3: CASSFEGMGDEQYF. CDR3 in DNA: TGTGCCAGCAGTTTTGAAGGGATGGGGGACGAGCAGTACTTC.

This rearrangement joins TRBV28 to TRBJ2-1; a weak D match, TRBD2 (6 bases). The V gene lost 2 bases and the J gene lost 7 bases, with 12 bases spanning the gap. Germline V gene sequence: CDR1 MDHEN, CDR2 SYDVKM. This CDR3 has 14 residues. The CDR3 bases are TGTGCCAGCAGTTTAGGCGGGACGATGAATGAGCAGTTCTTC. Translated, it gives CASSLGGTMNEQFF. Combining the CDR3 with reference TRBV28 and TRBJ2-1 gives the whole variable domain DVKVTQSSRYLVKRTGEKVFLECVQDMDHENMFWYRQDPGLGLRLIYFSYDVKMKEKGDIPEGYSVSREKKERFSLILESASTNQTSMYLCASSLGGTMNEQFFGPGTRLTVL.

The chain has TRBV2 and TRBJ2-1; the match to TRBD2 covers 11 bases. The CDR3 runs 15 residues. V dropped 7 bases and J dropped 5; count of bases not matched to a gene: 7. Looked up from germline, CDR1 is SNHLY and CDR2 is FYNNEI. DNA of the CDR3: TGTGCCAGCAAGGTCGGGACTAGCGGAAACAATGAGCAGTTCTTC. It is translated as CASKVGTSGNNEQFF.

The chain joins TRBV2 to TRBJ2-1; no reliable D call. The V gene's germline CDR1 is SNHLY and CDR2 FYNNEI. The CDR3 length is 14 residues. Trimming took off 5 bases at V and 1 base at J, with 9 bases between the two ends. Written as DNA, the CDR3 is TGTGCCAGCAGTTCGGACCCTTCCTACAATGAGCAGTTCTTC. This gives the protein CASSSDPSYNEQFF.

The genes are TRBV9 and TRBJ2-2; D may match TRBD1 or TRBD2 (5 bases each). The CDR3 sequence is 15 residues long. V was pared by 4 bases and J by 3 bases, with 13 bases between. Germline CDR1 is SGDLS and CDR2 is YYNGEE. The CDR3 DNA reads TGTGCCAGCAGCCGGGACGGGGCGGACACCGGGGAGCTGTTTTTT. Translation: CASSRDGADTGELFF.

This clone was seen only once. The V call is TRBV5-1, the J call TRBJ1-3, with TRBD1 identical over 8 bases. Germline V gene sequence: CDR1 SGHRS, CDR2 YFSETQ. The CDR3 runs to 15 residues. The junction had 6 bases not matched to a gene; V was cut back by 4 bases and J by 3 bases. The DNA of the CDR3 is TGCGCCAGCAGCCCACAGGGGGTAGGTGGAAACACCATATATTTT. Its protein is CASSPQGVGGNTIYF.

The CDR3, as DNA: TGTGCCAGCAGCCTAATACAGGGATACGAGCAGTACTTC. Protein sequence: CASSLIQGYEQYF. The rearrangement links TRBV7-9 to TRBJ2-7; TRBD1 is a possible D gene (6 bases). CDR3 length equals 13 residues. The germline V gene encodes CDR1 SEHNR and CDR2 FQNEAQ (reference sequence). V lost 5 bases and J 4 bases, leaving 12 bases between the germline ends.

The CDR3 sequence is CASSSPVGTDTQYF. CDR3 sequence (DNA): TGTGCCAGCAGCTCCCCAGTCGGGACAGATACGCAGTATTTT. The chain uses TRBV5-4 and TRBJ2-3; D unresolved. The V end lost 3 bases, the J end lost 3 bases, and 11 bases lay between the germline ends. In germline, CDR1 is SGHNT, CDR2 YYREEE (reference sequence). The CDR3 covers 14 residues.

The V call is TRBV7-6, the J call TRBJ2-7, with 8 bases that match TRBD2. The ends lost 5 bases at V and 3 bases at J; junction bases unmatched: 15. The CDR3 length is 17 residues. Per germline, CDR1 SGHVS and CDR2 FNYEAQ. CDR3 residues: CASSHAPEAGVVYEQYF. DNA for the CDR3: TGTGCCAGCAGCCACGCCCCCGAAGCGGGAGTAGTCTACGAGCAGTACTTC.

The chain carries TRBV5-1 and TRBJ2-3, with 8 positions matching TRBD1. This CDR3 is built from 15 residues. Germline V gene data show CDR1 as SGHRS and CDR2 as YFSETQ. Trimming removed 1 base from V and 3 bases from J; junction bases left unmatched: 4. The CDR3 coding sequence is TGCGCCAGCAGCTTGTTGGGACAGGTGACAGATACGCAGTATTTT. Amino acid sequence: CASSLLGQVTDTQYF.

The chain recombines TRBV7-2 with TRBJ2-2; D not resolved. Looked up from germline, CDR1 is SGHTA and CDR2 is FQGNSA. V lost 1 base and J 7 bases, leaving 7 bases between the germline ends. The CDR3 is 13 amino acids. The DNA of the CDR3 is TGTGCCAGCAGCTTAGTCGCGGTCGGGGAGCTGTTTTTT. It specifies CASSLVAVGELFF.

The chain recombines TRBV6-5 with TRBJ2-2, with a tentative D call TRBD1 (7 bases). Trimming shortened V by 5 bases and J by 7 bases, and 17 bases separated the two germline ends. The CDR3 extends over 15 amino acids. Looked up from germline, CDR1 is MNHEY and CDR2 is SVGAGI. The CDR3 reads CASSTPRGRGGELFF. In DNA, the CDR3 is TGTGCCAGCAGTACCCCTAGGGGGCGGGGCGGGGAGCTGTTTTTT.

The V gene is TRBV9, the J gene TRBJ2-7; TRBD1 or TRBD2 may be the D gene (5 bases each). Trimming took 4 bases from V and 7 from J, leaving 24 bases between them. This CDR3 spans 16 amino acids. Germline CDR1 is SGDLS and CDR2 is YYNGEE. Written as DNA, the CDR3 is TGTGCCAGCAGCTTCAGAGGGGTTTCGGTTCCTAGGGAGCAGTACTTC. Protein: CASSFRGVSVPREQYF.

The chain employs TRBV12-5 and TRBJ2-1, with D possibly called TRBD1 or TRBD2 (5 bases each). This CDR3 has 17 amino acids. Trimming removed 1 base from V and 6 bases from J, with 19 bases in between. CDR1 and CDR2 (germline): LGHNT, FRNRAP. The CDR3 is CASGLAPLGAPANEQFF. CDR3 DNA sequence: TGTGCTAGTGGTTTGGCCCCACTAGGGGCACCCGCCAATGAGCAGTTCTTC.

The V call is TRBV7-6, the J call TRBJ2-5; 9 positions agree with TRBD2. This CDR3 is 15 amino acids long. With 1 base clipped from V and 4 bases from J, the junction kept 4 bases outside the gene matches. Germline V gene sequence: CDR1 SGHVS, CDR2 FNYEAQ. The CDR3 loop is CASSLVSGSSETQYF. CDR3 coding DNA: TGTGCCAGCAGCTTAGTTAGCGGGAGCTCAGAGACCCAGTACTTC.

In nucleotides, the CDR3 is TGTGCCAGTAGTACGGGACAAAACTCCTACGAGCAGTACTTC. Protein sequence: CASSTGQNSYEQYF. The chain links TRBV19 to TRBJ2-5; possible D gene TRBD1, 6 bases. The end of the DNA is better explained by TRBJ2-7, so the J call may be wrong. The CDR3 covers 14 residues. CDR1 is LNHDA, CDR2 SQIVND, per germline (reference sequence).

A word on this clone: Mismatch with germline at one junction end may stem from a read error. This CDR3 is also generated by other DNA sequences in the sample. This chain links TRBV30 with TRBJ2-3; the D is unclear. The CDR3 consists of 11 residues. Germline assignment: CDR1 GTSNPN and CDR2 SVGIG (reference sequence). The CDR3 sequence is CACSLSHTQYF. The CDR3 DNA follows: TGTGCCTGTTCCCTAAGCCACACGCAGTACTTT. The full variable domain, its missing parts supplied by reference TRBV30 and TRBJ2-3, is SQTIHQWPATLVQPVGSPLSLECTVEGTSNPNLYWYRQAAGRGLQLLFYSVGIGQISSEVPQNLSASRPQDRQFILSSKKLLLSDSGFYLCACSLSHTQYFGPGTRLTVL.

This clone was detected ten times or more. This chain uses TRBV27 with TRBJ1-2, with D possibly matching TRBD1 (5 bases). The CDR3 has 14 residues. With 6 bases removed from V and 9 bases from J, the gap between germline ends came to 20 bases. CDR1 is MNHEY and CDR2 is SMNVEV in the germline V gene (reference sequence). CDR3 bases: TGTGCCAGCAGGGGTTCGGGGCAGGGTAGAAGCTACACCTTC. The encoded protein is CASRGSGQGRSYTF.

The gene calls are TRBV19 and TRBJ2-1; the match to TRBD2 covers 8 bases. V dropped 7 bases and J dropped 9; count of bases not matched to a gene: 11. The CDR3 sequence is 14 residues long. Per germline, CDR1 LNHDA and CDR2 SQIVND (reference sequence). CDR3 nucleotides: TGTGCCAGTACCATTCGGGGGGGCGATTTTGAGCAGTTCTTC. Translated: CASTIRGGDFEQFF. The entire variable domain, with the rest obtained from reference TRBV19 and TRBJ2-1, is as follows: DGGITQSPKYLFRKEGQNVTLSCEQNLNHDAMYWYRQDPGQGLRLIYYSQIVNDFQKGDIAEGYSVSREKKESFPLTVTSAQKNPTAFYLCASTIRGGDFEQFFGPGTRLTVL.

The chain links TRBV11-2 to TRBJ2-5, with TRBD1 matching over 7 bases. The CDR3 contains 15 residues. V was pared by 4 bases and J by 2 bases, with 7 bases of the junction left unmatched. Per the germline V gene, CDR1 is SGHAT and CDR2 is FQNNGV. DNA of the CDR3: TGTGCCAGCAGCTCTGGGGGACAGTGGCAAGAGACCCAGTACTTC. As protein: CASSSGGQWQETQYF.

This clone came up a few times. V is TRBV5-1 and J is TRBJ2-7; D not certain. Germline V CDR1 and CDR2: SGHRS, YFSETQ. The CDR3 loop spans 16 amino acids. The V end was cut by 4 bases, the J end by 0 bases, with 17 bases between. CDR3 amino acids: CASSADPSPTSYEQYF. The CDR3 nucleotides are TGCGCCAGCAGCGCCGATCCGTCTCCGACCTCCTACGAGCAGTACTTC.

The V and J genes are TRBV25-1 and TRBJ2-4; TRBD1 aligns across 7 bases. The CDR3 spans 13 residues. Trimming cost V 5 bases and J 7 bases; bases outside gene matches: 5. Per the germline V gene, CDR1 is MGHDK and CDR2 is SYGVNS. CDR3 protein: CASSKGQWNIQYF. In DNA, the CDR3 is TGTGCCAGCAGTAAGGGACAGTGGAACATTCAGTACTTC.